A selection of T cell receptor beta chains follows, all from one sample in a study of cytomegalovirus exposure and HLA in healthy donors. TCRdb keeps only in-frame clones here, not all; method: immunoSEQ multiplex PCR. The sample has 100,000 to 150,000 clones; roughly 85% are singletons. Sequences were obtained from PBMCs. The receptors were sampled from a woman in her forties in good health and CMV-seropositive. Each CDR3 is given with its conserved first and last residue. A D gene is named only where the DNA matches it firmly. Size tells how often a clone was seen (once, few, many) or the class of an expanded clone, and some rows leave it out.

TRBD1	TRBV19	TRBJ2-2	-	TGTGCCAGTAGTAAAGGACAGGGGGCGAACACCGGGGAGCTGTTTTTT	CASSKGQGANTGELFF
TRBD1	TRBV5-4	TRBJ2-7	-	TGTGCCAGCAGGTTCCGGGACAGGGGCGAGCAGTACTTC	CASRFRDRGEQYF
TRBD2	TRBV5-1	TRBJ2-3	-	TGCGCCACCCAGACCATTCCTAGCGGGAGTCCAGATACGCAGTATTTT	CATQTIPSGSPDTQYF
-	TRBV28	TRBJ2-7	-	TGTGCCAGCATAAAGGCAGGGGTCTCCTACGAGCAGTACTTC	CASIKAGVSYEQYF
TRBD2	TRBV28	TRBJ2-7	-	TGTGCCAGCAGTTTACTAGCGGGCTACGAGCAGTACTTC	CASSLLAGYEQYF
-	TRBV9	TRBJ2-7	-	TGTGCCAGCAGCGTATCTGAGGGCGAGCAGTACTTC	CASSVSEGEQYF
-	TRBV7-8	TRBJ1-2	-	TGTGCCAGCAGCTTATCATTGGCCGGGGGATCTGGTGGCTACACCTTC	CASSLSLAGGSGGYTF
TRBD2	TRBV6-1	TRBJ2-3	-	TGTGCCAGCAGTGAAAAAAGCCCAGCGGGAGGCACAGATACGCAGTATTTT	CASSEKSPAGGTDTQYF
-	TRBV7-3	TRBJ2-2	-	TGTGCCAGCAGCTTCACAGGGATGGCGAACACCGGGGAGCTGTTTTTT	CASSFTGMANTGELFF
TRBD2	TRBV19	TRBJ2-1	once	TGTGCCAGTAGTATAGATCGCCAGGGTATAGCGGGAGGGCCGAATGAGCAGTTCTTC	CASSIDRQGIAGGPNEQFF
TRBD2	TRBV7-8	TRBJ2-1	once	TGTGCTCACTTAGACCTAAGAGAAGCGGGACTCTACAATGAGCAGTTCTTC	CAHLDLREAGLYNEQFF
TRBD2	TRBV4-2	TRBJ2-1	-	TGTGCCAGCAGCCAAGATCTCCCCACCGGACTAGCGGGAGGGCCGAGTGGGAATGAGCAGTTCTTC	CASSQDLPTGLAGGPSGNEQFF
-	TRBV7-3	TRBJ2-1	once	TGTGCCAGCAGCTTAAGTCGGGAGAGCTACAATGAGCAGTTCTTC	CASSLSRESYNEQFF
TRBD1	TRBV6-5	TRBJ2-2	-	TGTGCCAGCAGTTGGACAGGTCCGGGGGAGCTGTTTTTT	CASSWTGPGELFF
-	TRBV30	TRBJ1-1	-	TGTGCCTGGACGCGGGGGTCTGAAGCTTTCTTT	CAWTRGSEAFF
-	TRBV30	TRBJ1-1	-	TGTGCCTGGAGTGCGGGGGAACAAGCTTTCTTT	CAWSAGEQAFF
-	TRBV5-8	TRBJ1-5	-	TGTGCCAGCAGCTCCCCGGGGGTAGGATCTCAGCCCCAGCATTTT	CASSSPGVGSQPQHF
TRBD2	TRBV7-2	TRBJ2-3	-	TGTGCCAGCGGACGGACTAGAGGGTCAGATACGCAGTATTTT	CASGRTRGSDTQYF
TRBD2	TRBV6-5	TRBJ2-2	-	TGTGCCACCAGTTTGCGGGCTAGCGGGCTGACCGGGGAGCTGTTTTTT	CATSLRASGLTGELFF
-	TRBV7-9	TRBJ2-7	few	TGTGCCAGCAACATCCGTAAGGGGCACGAGCAGTACTTC	CASNIRKGHEQYF
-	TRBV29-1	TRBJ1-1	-	TGCAGCGCAAGACAAACAGGGAAGGCTGAAGCTTTCTTT	CSARQTGKAEAFF
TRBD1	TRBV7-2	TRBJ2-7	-	TGTGCCAGCAGCCCAGGACAGGGCCCCTACGAGCAGTACTTC	CASSPGQGPYEQYF
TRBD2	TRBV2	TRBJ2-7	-	TGTGCCAGCAGGGCGATAGCGGGAGGGCCGGGGGAGCAGTACTTC	CASRAIAGGPGEQYF
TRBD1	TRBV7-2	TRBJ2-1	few	TGTGCCAGCAGCTTAGGCCACGGACAGGGCGGGGAGCAGTTCTTC	CASSLGHGQGGEQFF
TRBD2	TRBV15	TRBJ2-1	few	TGTGCCACCAGCAGCGTTAGCGGGGCGTACAATGAGCAGTTCTTC	CATSSVSGAYNEQFF
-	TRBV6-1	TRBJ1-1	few	TGTGCCAGCAGATCAGGGGTTTGGATGAACACTGAAGCTTTCTTT	CASRSGVWMNTEAFF
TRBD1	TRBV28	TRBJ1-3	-	TGTGCCAGCAGTTTCTTCAGGACAGGGGGCTCAAGAAACACCATATATTTT	CASSFFRTGGSRNTIYF
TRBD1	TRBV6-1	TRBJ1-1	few	TGTGCCAGCAGGTGGACAGGGATGAACACTGAAGCTTTCTTT	CASRWTGMNTEAFF
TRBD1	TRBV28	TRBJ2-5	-	TGTGCCAGCAGTCGGATGGGGACAGGGGGGACCCAGTACTTC	CASSRMGTGGTQYF
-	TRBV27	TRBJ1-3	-	TGTGCCAGCAGTAGCGGAGGGTTGTCGGACTCTGGAAACACCATATATTTT	CASSSGGLSDSGNTIYF